This record looks at one T cell receptor (beta chain) sequence and its context. Its antigen is not identified. A read error may be the cause here, since a much bigger clone is one base away. This specimen comes from a study of T-cell reconstitution after alpha-beta-depleted transplantation in children. The CDR3 consists of 15 residues. The library targeted TCRbeta and was prepared with unique molecular identifiers. MiXCR was run by TCRdb on the PCR reads, yielding one entry per CDR3 protein. Found here are about 870,000 distinct CDR3 sequences, 15% to 20% of them singletons; the top ten hold roughly 5%. Overall study findings and caveats: It was reported that alpha-beta T cells came from several hundred expanded graft clones (about two months after transplant). At one year after transplant, newly produced T cells mostly accounted for T-cell counts and diversity. The origin of high day-60 TCRbeta diversity in some patients lay in surviving recipient T cells and thymic progenitors.

This chain uses TRBV21-1 with TRBJ2-3. TRBV21-1 is assigned pseudogene status. The sequence was collected from a male patient under 18 who had a stem cell transplant for acute lymphoblastic leukemia, so the T cells may come from the graft donor. The sample in question was PBMCs, mostly from graft donor cells, obtained 360 days after TCRalphabeta/CD19-depleted stem cell transplant. Here the CDR3 reads CASNKKEIEADTQYF. The CDR3 DNA reads as TGTGCCAGCAACAAAAAGGAAATAGAGGCAGATACGCAGTATTTT.